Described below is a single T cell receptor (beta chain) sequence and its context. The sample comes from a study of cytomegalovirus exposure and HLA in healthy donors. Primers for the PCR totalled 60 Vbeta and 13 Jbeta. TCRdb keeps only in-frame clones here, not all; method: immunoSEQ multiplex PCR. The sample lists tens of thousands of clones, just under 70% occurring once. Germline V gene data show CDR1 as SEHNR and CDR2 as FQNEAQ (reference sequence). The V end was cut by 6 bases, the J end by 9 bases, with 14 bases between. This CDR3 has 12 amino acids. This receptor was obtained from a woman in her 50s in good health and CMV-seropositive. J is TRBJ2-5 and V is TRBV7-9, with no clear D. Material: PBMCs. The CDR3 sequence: CASRRGSMAQYF. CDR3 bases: TGTGCCAGCAGGAGAGGAAGTATGGCCCAGTACTTC.